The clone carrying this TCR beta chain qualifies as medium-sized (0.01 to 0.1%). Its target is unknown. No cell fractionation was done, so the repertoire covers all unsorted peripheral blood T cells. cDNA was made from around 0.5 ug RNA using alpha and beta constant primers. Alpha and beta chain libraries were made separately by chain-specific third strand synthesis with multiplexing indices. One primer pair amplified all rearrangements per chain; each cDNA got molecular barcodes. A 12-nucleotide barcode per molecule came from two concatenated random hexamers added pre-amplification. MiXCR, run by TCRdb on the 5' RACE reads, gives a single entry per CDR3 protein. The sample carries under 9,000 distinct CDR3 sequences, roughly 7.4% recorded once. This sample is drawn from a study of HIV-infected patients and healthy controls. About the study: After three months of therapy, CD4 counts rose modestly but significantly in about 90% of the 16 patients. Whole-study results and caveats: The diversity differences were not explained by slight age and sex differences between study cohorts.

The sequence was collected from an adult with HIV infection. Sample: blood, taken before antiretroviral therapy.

This chain's CDR3 is CSAGETGGTQPQHF. The CDR3 DNA sequence: TGCAGTGCTGGGGAAACAGGGGGCACTCAGCCCCAGCATTTT. J is TRBJ1-5 and V is TRBV20-1, with TRBD1 matching 9 bases. The germline CDR1 and CDR2 sequences are DFQATT and SNEGSKA (reference sequence). The CDR3 runs to 14 residues. V lost 5 bases and J lost 6; bases outside the gene matches: 8.